This T cell receptor beta chain is drawn from a study of blood T cell repertoires in COVID-19. Study-level information: Samples representing acute and convalescent COVID-19 were sourced from the United States, Italy and Spain.

The germline V gene has CDR1 SGHNT and CDR2 YYREEE (reference sequence). This CDR3 has 15 residues. V gave up 4 bases and J gave up 8 bases; unmatched junction bases: 10. As processed by the authors: Quantification of nucleated cells was approximated via reference gene primer amplification. Measured with immunoSEQ multiplex PCR; TCRdb has only the in-frame clones, and not every one. V, J and clone size derive from that table, while D and trimming were established from the DNA sequence. This sample has 200,000 to 300,000 clones, with around 90% found just once. There are a few counts of this clone. The chain joins TRBV5-4 to TRBJ2-3; the match to TRBD2 covers 10 bases. The sequencing input was PBMCs or T cells enriched from blood (not recorded which). The sequence was collected from a woman in her 40s who had been exposed to COVID-19. CDR3 region: CASSLSGRARATQYF. DNA for the CDR3: TGTGCCAGCAGCCTCAGCGGGAGGGCCAGGGCTACGCAGTATTTT.